This T cell receptor (beta chain) was profiled in a study of CD8 T cells in Susac syndrome. The CDR3 loop spans 14 amino acids. The trim removed 7 bases at V and 0 bases at J, leaving 5 bases unmatched. The germline gives CDR1 MNHEY, CDR2 SVGEGT. The authors reverse transcribed roughly 0.45 to 1 ug RNA with random hexamers. TCRdb called the immunoSEQ multiplex PCR reads again in MiXCR, with one record for every CDR3 protein. The table lists around 99,000 distinct CDR3 sequences, around 97% of them singletons. The clonotype originates from a human donor in good health. The sample comprised CD4+ T cells from PBMCs. The rearrangement uses TRBV6-2 or TRBV6-3 and TRBJ2-7; 8 positions match TRBD2. The CDR3 nucleotides are TGTGCCAGCACGGGTAGCGGGACCTCCTACGAGCAGTACTTC. Amino acids: CASTGSGTSYEQYF.